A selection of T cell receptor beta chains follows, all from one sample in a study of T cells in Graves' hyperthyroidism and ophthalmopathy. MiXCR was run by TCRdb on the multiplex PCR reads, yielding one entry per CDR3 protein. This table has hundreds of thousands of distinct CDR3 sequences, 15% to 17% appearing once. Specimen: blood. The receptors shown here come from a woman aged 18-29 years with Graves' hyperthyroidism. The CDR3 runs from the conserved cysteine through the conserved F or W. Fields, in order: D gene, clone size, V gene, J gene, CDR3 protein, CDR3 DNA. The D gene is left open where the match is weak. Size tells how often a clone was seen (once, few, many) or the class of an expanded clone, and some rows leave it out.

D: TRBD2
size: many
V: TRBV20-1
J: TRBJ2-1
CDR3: CSARDGTSGLNEQFF
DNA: TGCAGTGCTAGAGACGGGACTAGCGGCCTCAATGAGCAGTTCTTC

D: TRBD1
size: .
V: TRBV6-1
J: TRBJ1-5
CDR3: CAVTSQAGGSNQPQHF
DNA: TGTGCCGTGACGAGCCAAGCAGGGGGTAGCAATCAGCCCCAGCATTTT

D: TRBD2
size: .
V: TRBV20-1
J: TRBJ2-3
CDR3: CSARGTSGADTDTQYF
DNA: TGCAGTGCTAGAGGGACTAGCGGGGCGGACACAGATACGCAGTATTTT

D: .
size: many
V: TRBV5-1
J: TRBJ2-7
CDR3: CASSLEYLYEQYF
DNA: TGCGCCAGCAGCTTGGAGTACTTGTACGAGCAGTACTTC

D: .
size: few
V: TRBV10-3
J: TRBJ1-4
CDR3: CAISANSVEKLFF
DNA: TGTGCCATCAGTGCCAACAGCGTTGAAAAACTGTTTTTT

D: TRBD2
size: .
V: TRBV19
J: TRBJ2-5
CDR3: CASKGGGAAETQYF
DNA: TGTGCCAGTAAGGGCGGGGGGGCAGCCGAGACCCAGTACTTC

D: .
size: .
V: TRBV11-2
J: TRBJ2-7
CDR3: CASRPGGNEQYF
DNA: TGTGCCAGCAGACCAGGGGGGAACGAGCAGTACTTC

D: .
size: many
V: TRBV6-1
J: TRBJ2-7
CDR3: CASRVPGQLHEQYF
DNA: TGTGCCAGCAGGGTCCCGGGGCAGCTCCACGAGCAGTACTTC

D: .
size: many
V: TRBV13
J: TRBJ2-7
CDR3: CASSFASHYEQYF
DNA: TGTGCCAGCAGCTTTGCCAGCCACTACGAGCAGTACTTC

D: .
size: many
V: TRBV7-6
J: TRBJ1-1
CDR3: CASGRGFTEAFF
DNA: TGTGCCTCCGGCCGCGGCTTCACTGAAGCTTTCTTT

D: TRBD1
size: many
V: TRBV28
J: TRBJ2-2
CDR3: CASSFPLWTGGDTGELFF
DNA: TGTGCCAGCAGTTTCCCTCTCTGGACAGGGGGAGACACCGGGGAGCTGTTTTTT

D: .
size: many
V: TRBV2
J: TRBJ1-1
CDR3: CASREGRSTEAFF
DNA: TGTGCCAGCAGAGAGGGCCGATCGACTGAAGCTTTCTTT